The 10 T cell receptor beta chains given below trace back to one sample, sequenced in a study of blood T cell repertoires in COVID-19. Repertoires were generated with immunoSEQ multiplex PCR, while TCRdb's copy carries only in-frame clones and drops some. The data show about 57,000 clones, 91% seen once. Material: peripheral blood. These TCRs come from a man in his 60s with acute or convalescent COVID-19.

The chain joins TRBV15 to TRBJ1-3; 7 bases line up with TRBD1. The CDR3 contains 14 residues. V lost 7 bases to trimming and J lost 2 bases; unmatched junction nucleotides: 5. The V gene's germline CDR1 is LNHNV and CDR2 YYDKDF (reference sequence). The CDR3: CATKDRVAGNTIYF. The CDR3 DNA sequence: TGTGCCACCAAAGACAGGGTAGCTGGAAACACCATATATTTT.

The CDR3 is CASAQAGFPEAFF. CDR3 in DNA: TGTGCCAGCGCACAGGCCGGGTTTCCTGAAGCTTTCTTT. The chain links TRBV28 to TRBJ1-1; weak D call: TRBD1 (5 bases). This CDR3 contains 13 residues. Trimming pared 8 bases from V and 6 bases from J, leaving 16 bases between. Germline lookup yields CDR1 MDHEN and CDR2 SYDVKM.

The chain links TRBV19 to TRBJ2-3; tentative D call: TRBD2 (6 bases). V was pared by 5 bases and J by 3 bases, with 15 bases between. This CDR3 has 15 amino acids. CDR1 and CDR2 from the germline V gene are LNHDA and SQIVND (reference sequence). The CDR3 loop is CASSLTRTPTDTQYF. The CDR3, as DNA: TGTGCCAGTAGTTTGACTAGAACCCCTACAGATACGCAGTATTTT.

The chain is built from TRBV5-4 and TRBJ2-1; TRBD2 might be the D (5 bases). V gave up 3 bases and J gave up 10 bases, with 14 bases separating them. Germline CDR1 reads SGHNT; CDR2 reads YYREEE (reference sequence). This CDR3 region has 13 residues. The CDR3 nucleotides read TGTGCCAGCAGCTGGGTCGGAGGCGGGGAGCAGTTCTTC. Translation: CASSWVGGGEQFF.

The V call is TRBV5-1, the J call TRBJ1-3; TRBD1 matches at 10 bases. Unmatched junction bases numbered 4, after V lost 0 bases and J lost 4 bases. Germline V CDR1 and CDR2: SGHRS, YFSETQ. CDR3 size: 16 residues. Written as DNA, the CDR3 is TGCGCCAGCAGCTTGGCGGGACAGGGGACGGGAAACACCATATATTTT. The encoded protein is CASSLAGQGTGNTIYF.

The chain uses TRBV7-2 and TRBJ2-7; 11 nucleotides line up with TRBD2. The CDR3 sequence is 15 residues long. Trimming removed 2 bases from V and 6 bases from J; junction bases left unmatched: 6. Germline V gene data show CDR1 as SGHTA and CDR2 as FQGNSA. CDR3 in amino acids: CASSLLLAGEPEQYF. The CDR3 nucleotides are TGTGCCAGCAGCTTATTACTAGCGGGAGAACCCGAGCAGTACTTC.

V usage is TRBV19 and J usage is TRBJ2-3, with 14 bases identical to TRBD2. The J segment lost 3 bases and the V segment lost 5 bases, leaving 7 bases of the junction unmatched. The CDR3 is 17 residues long. CDR1 and CDR2 (germline): LNHDA, SQIVND (reference sequence). CDR3 sequence reads: CASSLGLAGGFTDTQYF. The CDR3, as DNA: TGTGCCAGTAGTCTTGGACTAGCGGGAGGTTTTACAGATACGCAGTATTTT.

This chain uses TRBV6-6 with TRBJ1-4; tentatively, D is TRBD1 (6 bases). Germline V CDR1 and CDR2: MNHNY, SVGAGI (reference sequence). The CDR3 runs to 15 residues. Trimming took 2 bases from V and 4 from J, leaving 11 bases between them. The CDR3: CASSYQRTDNEKLFF. DNA of the CDR3: TGTGCCAGCAGTTACCAGAGGACAGATAATGAAAAACTGTTTTTT.

This clone occurred once. The chain employs TRBV10-3 and TRBJ2-6; 9 nucleotides align to TRBD1. CDR1 and CDR2 (germline): ENHRY, SYGVKD. The CDR3 is 18 residues long. Unmatched junction bases numbered 5, after V lost 0 bases and J lost 2 bases. The CDR3 is CAISESGGTGTGANVLTF. The DNA of the CDR3 is TGTGCCATCAGTGAGTCGGGGGGGACAGGGACTGGGGCCAACGTCCTGACTTTC.

J is TRBJ2-7 and V is TRBV28; weak D call: TRBD1 (7 bases). V was clipped by 3 bases and J by 5 bases, with 14 bases between them. This CDR3 spans 14 amino acids. Looked up from germline, CDR1 is MDHEN and CDR2 is SYDVKM. CDR3 residues: CASSLTGRRHEQYF. In DNA, the CDR3 is TGTGCCAGCAGTTTGACAGGGAGGCGACACGAGCAGTACTTC.